This TCR beta chain originates from a study of T cell repertoires in cytomegalovirus infection. For the study at large: Carrying CMV and the relevant HLA type showed in public TCR beta signatures.

This CDR3 region has 17 residues. Germline V CDR1 and CDR2: SGHRS, YFSETQ. With V trimmed by 0 bases and J by 6 bases, 15 bases remained unmatched. General study findings and limits: HLA-C-restricted TCR beta clonotypes specific for CMV led the ex vivo response. The study identified carriers of CMV plus the relevant HLA from cumulative public TCR beta family frequency.

Notes on this clonotype: Its cognate antigen is unknown.

Each CDR3 protein gets one entry after TCRdb re-called the reads with MiXCR. This table has 750,000 to 900,000 distinct CDR3 sequences, about 27% appearing once. The chain recombines TRBV5-1 with TRBJ2-7, with 7 bases aligning to TRBD2. The receptor's source is a human donor in good health (CMV status not recorded). Some clones in this sample may be carry-over from other donors' samples. This specimen was cultured CD8+ T cells from PBMCs, taken from culture after CMV antigen stimulation. CDR3 in DNA: TGCGCCAGCAGCTTGGCAGCTAGCGGTCTTCAACTACGCGAGCAGTACTTC. This sequence encodes CASSLAASGLQLREQYF.